A single sample is the source of the 10 T cell receptor beta chains below, sequenced in a study of shared T cell receptors in the human thymus. The repertoire was sequenced with immunoSEQ multiplex PCR; TCRdb's copy has only in-frame clones and lacks some. The sample has 600,000 to 900,000 clones, 80% to 90% seen once; the top ten hold around 0.0094%. These same records also appear under a second study, on human thymus T cells.

Sequencing used thymocytes. These TCRs come from a girl under two years old with a congenital heart defect.

The V and J genes are TRBV5-1 and TRBJ1-2, with D maybe TRBD1 (5 bases). Trimming cost V 3 bases and J 4 bases, with 19 bases left between them. The length of the CDR3 is 16 residues. Germline CDR1 SGHRS, CDR2 YFSETQ. CDR3 DNA: TGCGCCAGCAGCTCCCCCCGGGACGGGGACTTCTATGGCTACACCTTC. It translates to CASSSPRDGDFYGYTF.

The CDR3 loop is CSGTGASGNTIYF. In DNA form, the CDR3 reads TGCAGCGGTACAGGAGCCTCTGGAAACACCATATATTTT. J is TRBJ1-3 and V is TRBV29-1; possible D gene TRBD1, 5 bases. Germline lookup yields CDR1 SQVTM and CDR2 ANQGSEA. V dropped 7 bases and J dropped 0 bases, with 10 bases sitting between them. This CDR3 region has 13 residues.

The chain joins TRBV30 to TRBJ2-2; D is perhaps TRBD2 (5 bases). The V gene lost 3 bases and the J gene lost 0 bases, with 8 bases spanning the gap. Germline lookup yields CDR1 GTSNPN and CDR2 SVGIG (reference sequence). The CDR3 has 14 residues. The CDR3: CAWRGASNTGELFF. The CDR3 DNA follows: TGTGCCTGGAGGGGAGCTTCGAACACCGGGGAGCTGTTTTTT.

The chain joins TRBV5-1 to TRBJ1-2, with 9 bases that match TRBD1. V dropped 5 bases and J dropped 3; count of bases not matched to a gene: 8. Germline V CDR1 and CDR2: SGHRS, YFSETQ. The length of the CDR3 is 15 residues. The chain's CDR3 is CASRSRQGVYYGYTF. CDR3 nucleotides: TGCGCCAGCAGGTCCAGACAGGGGGTGTACTATGGCTACACCTTC.

This clone was seen a handful of times. The chain combines TRBV19 with TRBJ1-5; 7 nucleotides line up with TRBD1. V was clipped by 4 bases and J by 0 bases; unmatched bases: 3. This CDR3 contains 15 residues. Germline V gives CDR1 LNHDA, CDR2 SQIVND (reference sequence). As DNA, the CDR3 is TGTGCCAGTAGTAACAGGGGATATAGCAATCAGCCCCAGCATTTT. It encodes CASSNRGYSNQPQHF.

The chain has TRBV7-6 and TRBJ2-3; 10 bases map to TRBD2. Germline trimming cut 1 base from V and 7 bases from J; bases unmatched to any gene: 5. The CDR3 totals 15 residues. The V gene's germline CDR1 is SGHVS and CDR2 FNYEAQ. The CDR3 DNA reads TGTGCCAGCAGCTTAGTAGCGGGGGGCGGCAATACGCAGTATTTT. Its translation is CASSLVAGGGNTQYF.

This clone was detected only once. The rearrangement links TRBV19 to TRBJ2-1; TRBD2 matches at 7 bases. The CDR3 is 17 residues long. With 3 bases clipped from V and 8 bases from J, the junction kept 16 bases outside the gene matches. Germline V gives CDR1 LNHDA, CDR2 SQIVND (reference sequence). This CDR3 is CASSIRSGLVFGYEQFF. DNA of the CDR3: TGTGCCAGTAGTATTCGCTCCGGACTAGTATTTGGCTATGAGCAGTTCTTC.

This chain links TRBV5-1 with TRBJ2-7, with D hard to call. The V gene's germline CDR1 is SGHRS and CDR2 YFSETQ. The length of the CDR3 is 14 residues. Trimming removed 2 bases from V and 4 bases from J, with 13 bases in between. CDR3 amino acids: CASSFVRDPYEQYF. The CDR3 DNA reads as TGCGCCAGCAGCTTCGTGAGAGATCCTTACGAGCAGTACTTC.

This chain links TRBV6-6 with TRBJ2-3; D might be TRBD2 (7 bases). The CDR3 covers 13 residues. Between the trimmed V and J ends, which lost 0 bases and 10 bases, there was a span of 11 bases. Per the germline V gene, CDR1 is MNHNY and CDR2 is SVGAGI (reference sequence). The DNA of the CDR3 is TGTGCCAGCAGTTACTCGGGGGGGGCTCCGCAGTATTTT. This sequence encodes CASSYSGGAPQYF.

V is TRBV5-6 and J is TRBJ2-1, with TRBD1 as a possible D gene (6 bases). This CDR3 has 19 amino acids. V shed 4 bases and J shed 16 bases, with 39 bases lying between them. The germline V gene has CDR1 SGHDT and CDR2 YYEEEE. This CDR3 reads CASSPPAGASPLADEQSFF. The CDR3 DNA reads TGTGCCAGCAGCCCGCCGGCAGGGGCTTCTCCCCTCGCGGATGAGCAGTCCTTCTTC.